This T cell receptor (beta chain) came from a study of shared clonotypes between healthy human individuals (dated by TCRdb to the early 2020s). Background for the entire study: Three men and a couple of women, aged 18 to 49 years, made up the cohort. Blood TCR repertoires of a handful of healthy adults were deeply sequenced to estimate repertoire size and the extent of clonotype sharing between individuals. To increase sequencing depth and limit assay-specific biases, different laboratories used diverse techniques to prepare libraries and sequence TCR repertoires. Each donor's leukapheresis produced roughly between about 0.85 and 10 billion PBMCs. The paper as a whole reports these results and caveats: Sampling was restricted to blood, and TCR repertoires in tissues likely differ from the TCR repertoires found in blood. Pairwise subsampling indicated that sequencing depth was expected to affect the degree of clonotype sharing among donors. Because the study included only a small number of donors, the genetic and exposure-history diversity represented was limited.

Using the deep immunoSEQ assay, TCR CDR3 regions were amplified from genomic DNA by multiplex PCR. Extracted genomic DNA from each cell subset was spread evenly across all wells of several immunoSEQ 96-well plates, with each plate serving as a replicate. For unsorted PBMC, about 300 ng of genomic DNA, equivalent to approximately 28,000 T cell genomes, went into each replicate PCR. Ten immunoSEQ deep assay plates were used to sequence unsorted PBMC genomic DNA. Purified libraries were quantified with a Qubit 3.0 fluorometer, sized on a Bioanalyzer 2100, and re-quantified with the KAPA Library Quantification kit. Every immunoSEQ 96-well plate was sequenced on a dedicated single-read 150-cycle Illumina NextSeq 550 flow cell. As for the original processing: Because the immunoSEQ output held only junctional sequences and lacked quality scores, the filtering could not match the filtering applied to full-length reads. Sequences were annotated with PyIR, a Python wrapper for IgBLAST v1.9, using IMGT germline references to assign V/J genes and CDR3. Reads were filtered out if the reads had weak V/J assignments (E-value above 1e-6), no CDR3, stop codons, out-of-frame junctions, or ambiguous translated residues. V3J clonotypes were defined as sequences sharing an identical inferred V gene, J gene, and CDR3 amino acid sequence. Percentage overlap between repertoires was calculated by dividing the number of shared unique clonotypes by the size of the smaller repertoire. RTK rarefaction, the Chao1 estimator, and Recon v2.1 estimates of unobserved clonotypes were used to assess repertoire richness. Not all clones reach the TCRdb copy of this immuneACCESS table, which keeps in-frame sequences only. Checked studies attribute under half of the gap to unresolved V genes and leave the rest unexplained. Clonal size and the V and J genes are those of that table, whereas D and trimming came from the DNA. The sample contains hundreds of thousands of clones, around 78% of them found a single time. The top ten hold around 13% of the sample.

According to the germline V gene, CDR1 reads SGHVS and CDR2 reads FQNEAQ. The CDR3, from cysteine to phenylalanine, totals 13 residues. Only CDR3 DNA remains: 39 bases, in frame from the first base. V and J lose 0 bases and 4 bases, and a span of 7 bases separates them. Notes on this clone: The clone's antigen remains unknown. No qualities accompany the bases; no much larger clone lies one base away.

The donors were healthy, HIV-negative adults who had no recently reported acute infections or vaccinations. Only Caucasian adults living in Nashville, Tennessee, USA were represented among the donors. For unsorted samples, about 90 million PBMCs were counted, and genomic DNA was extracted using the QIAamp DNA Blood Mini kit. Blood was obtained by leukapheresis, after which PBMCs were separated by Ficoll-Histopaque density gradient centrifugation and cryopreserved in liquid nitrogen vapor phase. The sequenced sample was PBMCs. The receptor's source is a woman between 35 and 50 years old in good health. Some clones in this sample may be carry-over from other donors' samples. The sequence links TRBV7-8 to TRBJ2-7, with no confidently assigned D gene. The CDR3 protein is CASSLAHIYEQYF. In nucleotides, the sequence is TGTGCCAGCAGCTTAGCCCATATTTACGAGCAGTACTTC.